The entry below describes one T cell receptor (beta chain). Its antigen target is currently unknown. Base qualities are not at hand, and no much larger clone is one base apart. The time point label, as the study defines it: approximately 4 weeks on oral tofacitinib. Explained via the paper, the treatment or condition label denotes: oral pan-JAK inhibitor, 5-10 mg twice daily. Lesional scalp punch biopsies and peripheral blood were collected from alopecia areata patients. After PBMCs were isolated by density centrifugation and stained for CD3, CD4 and CD8, a FACSAria was used to sort CD4+ and CD8+ T cells. These data come from a study of CD8+ T cells in alopecia areata (dated by TCRdb to the late 2010s). Describing the broader study: Treated patients were enrolled in an open-label pilot trial of oral tofacitinib, 5 to 10 mg twice daily, for moderate-to-severe alopecia areata. immunoSEQ multiplex PCR using 35 Vbeta forward primers and 13 Jbeta reverse primers was used to amplify TCRbeta CDR3 regions. On the human side, TCRbeta sequencing was run on scalp tissue and on sorted CD4+ and CD8+ peripheral blood T cells from healthy controls and from alopecia areata patients with either patchy or totalis/universalis disease. Biopsies were taken from tofacitinib-treated patients at baseline and at 4 and 24 weeks of treatment, and a later scalp biopsy was taken in several of the tofacitinib-treated patients. Scalp clonality was compared among normal scalp (n=4), patchy alopecia areata scalp (n=8), and alopecia totalis/universalis scalp (n=8). RNA was extracted with the PAXgene miRNA kit for fixed scalp, the miRNeasy kit for PBMCs, and the RNeasy kit for mouse skin. Disease severity in treated patients was measured with the SALT score, which quantifies the percentage of affected scalp surface area. Tofacitinib was administered for 6 to 18 months, and 6 months of follow-up off drug were then conducted to assess delayed response and recurrence. The study used high-throughput TCRbeta sequencing to examine T cell clonal expansion in alopecia areata, in both the C3H/HeJ mouse model and human patients.

The library was produced with the immunoSEQ multiplex PCR assay. To provide template for TCR sequencing, every sample had RNA extracted and reverse transcribed into cDNA. First-strand cDNA was synthesized using SuperScript III with a 2:1 mix of oligo-dT and random hexamers. A synthetic immune receptor repertoire was used to gauge amplification bias, and whatever bias remained was removed computationally. The original pipeline was this. After raw reads were preprocessed to remove errors, the CDR3 was defined following IMGT conventions as running from the conserved cysteine to phenylalanine. To get clonality, Shannon entropy was normalized by log2 of the number of productive unique TCRs and the result was subtracted from 1. Whether scalp clones were CD4 or CD8 was inferred by matching scalp TCRbeta sequences against CD4 and CD8 repertoires sorted from blood. TCRdb retrieved this table from immuneACCESS and kept in-frame rearrangements only. Not all clones are present; in checked studies, unresolved V genes account for under half, and no reason is known for the remainder. The DNA gave D and trimming, while V, J and clone size come from that table. The table for this sample lists 65,000 to 75,000 clones; 25% to 30% of them were counted only once. The ten largest clones take up under 15% of the sample.

Overall study outcomes, separate from this receptor: Because the treated cohort was small and had only one nonresponder, larger studies are needed to examine links between baseline CD8+ expansion and response. Higher clonality and more expanded CD8+ clones were observed in lesional scalp than in normal scalp, particularly in alopecia totalis/universalis, a finding suggestive of antigenic drive. During tofacitinib treatment, many expanded lesional clones remained in scalp and blood, and this persistence may partly explain relapse after treatment is stopped. Shared TCR sequences between patients were less evident than in mice, which may be partly attributable to HLA diversity in the patient population. Unlike mouse skin, where gammadelta T cells dominate, normal human skin contains resident alphabeta T cells that get sequenced too, which complicates analysis of the scalp TCR repertoire. With tofacitinib, both scalp clonality and the number of expanded CD8+ clones among the top 100 scalp clones went down significantly.

V loses 6 bases, J loses 4 bases, and the germline ends lie 22 bases apart. Sequences MNHNY (CDR1) and SVGAGI (CDR2) are obtained from the germline V gene (reference sequence). From cysteine to phenylalanine, the CDR3 is 16 amino acids long. Only the CDR3 portion is preserved as DNA: 48 bases, with reading frame beginning at the first base. The source was CD8+ T cells sorted from blood, collected at week 4, from a patient treated with tofacitinib. This clonotype was obtained from a human donor with alopecia areata. In this chain, TRBV6-6 is recombined with TRBJ2-7; 9 matching bases give a weak D call of TRBD2. The CDR3: CASSQGASGTRYEQYF. The nucleotide sequence is TGTGCCAGCAGCCAGGGGGCTAGCGGGACGAGGTACGAGCAGTACTTC.